What follows are 6 T cell receptor beta chains derived from one specimen sequenced in a study of blood T cell repertoires in COVID-19. The method was immunoSEQ multiplex PCR; TCRdb's version includes in-frame clones alone and lacks a portion of them. The sample holds 250,000 to 300,000 clones, around 85% seen once. Material: peripheral blood. These receptors were obtained from a middle-aged man with active or convalescent COVID-19.

Only one count was recorded for this clone. V usage is TRBV2 and J usage is TRBJ2-5; a weak D match, TRBD2 (6 bases). This CDR3 has 16 residues. V was cut by 5 bases and J by 5 bases, with 21 bases left in between. Germline V lookup: CDR1 SNHLY, CDR2 FYNNEI. The CDR3 nucleotides are TGTGCCAGCAGTCCCTCTAGCGACCCAATTAGGGAGACCCAGTACTTC. Amino acid sequence: CASSPSSDPIRETQYF.

V is TRBV15 and J is TRBJ2-2; D unresolved. The CDR3 extends over 15 amino acids. Germline CDR1 LNHNV, CDR2 YYDKDF (reference sequence). The V and J ends lost 0 bases and 2 bases respectively, with 7 bases between them. The CDR3 protein is CATSRDNTNTGELFF. The CDR3 DNA reads TGTGCCACCAGCAGAGATAACACAAACACCGGGGAGCTGTTTTTT.

V is TRBV2 and J is TRBJ1-5; TRBD1 aligns across 7 bases. The CDR3 length is 14 residues. Per germline, CDR1 SNHLY and CDR2 FYNNEI. J lost 6 bases, V lost 6 bases, and 8 bases had no gene match. The CDR3 DNA is TGTGCCAGCAGCGGGACAGCGCGTAGTCAGCCCCAGCATTTT. This codes for CASSGTARSQPQHF. The full variable domain, in which reference TRBV2 and TRBJ1-5 provide the parts outside the CDR3, is EPEVTQTPSHQVTQMGQEVILRCVPISNHLYFYWYRQILGQKVEFLVSFYNNEISEKSEIFDDQFSVERPDGSNFTLKIRSTKLEDSAMYFCASSGTARSQPQHFGDGTRLSIL.

This chain joins TRBV25-1 and TRBJ2-7, with D tentatively TRBD2 (6 bases). This CDR3 has 11 amino acids. V was shortened by 3 bases and J by 6 bases, with 6 bases between the two germline ends. Germline CDR1 reads MGHDK; CDR2 reads SYGVNS. The CDR3 sequence: CASSEGGEQYF. CDR3 sequence (DNA): TGTGCCAGCAGTGAGGGGGGCGAGCAGTACTTC.

The rearrangement uses TRBV13 and TRBJ2-2; a possible D gene is TRBD2 (6 bases). V gave up 6 bases and J gave up 5 bases, with 22 bases separating them. CDR1 is PRHDT, CDR2 FYEKMQ, per germline (reference sequence). The CDR3 loop spans 17 amino acids. DNA for the CDR3: TGTGCCAGCAGACGACGGGACTCCAGTTACTGGACCGGGGAGCTGTTTTTT. Its protein product is CASRRRDSSYWTGELFF.

This chain connects TRBV9 to TRBJ2-3, with TRBD2 matching 16 bases. CDR1 is SGDLS, CDR2 YYNGEE, per germline. V lost 3 bases and J lost 3; bases outside the gene matches: 19. This CDR3 contains 22 residues. CDR3: CASSASAWGLAGGPLATDTQYF. The DNA for the CDR3 is TGTGCCAGCAGCGCATCTGCCTGGGGACTAGCGGGAGGGCCCTTGGCGACAGATACGCAGTATTTT.